Given below is one T cell receptor beta chain in context. Its antigen is unidentified. This specimen comes from a study of blood T cells in healthy people across ages. The study, taken as a whole, reports: Estimates drawn from one million T cells were deemed to understate diversity.

Healthy Russian Caucasian donors spanned ages about 6 to 90 years. Every donor gave roughly 9.2 milliliters of peripheral blood. The junction had 7 bases not matched to a gene; V was cut back by 5 bases and J by 3 bases. Germline V lookup: CDR1 SGHTA, CDR2 FQGNSA. The CDR3 contains 15 residues. Primed by a sample-barcoded 5' primer and a J-beta primer mix, a second PCR proceeded for about 7 to 11 cycles. One entry per CDR3 protein, called by TCRdb with MiXCR from the 5' RACE reads. The sample holds 800,000 to 900,000 distinct CDR3 sequences, around two thirds seen once. Sequenced material: blood. This chain uses TRBV7-2 with TRBJ2-5; TRBD2 matches 9 bases. This clonotype was sampled from a man under 40 in good health. CDR3 coding DNA: TGTGCCAGCAGCCTGACTAGCGGATCAGAAGAGACCCAGTACTTC. Its translation is CASSLTSGSEETQYF.